This T cell receptor (beta chain) was sequenced in a study of cytomegalovirus exposure and HLA in healthy donors. Study-wide context: Early release data held tens of millions of unique TCRs from HLA-typed donors.

This CDR3 region has 15 residues. CDR1 and CDR2 from the germline V gene are SGDLS and YYNGEE. Trimming cost V 3 bases and J 5 bases; bases outside gene matches: 5. As for this clone: Its matching antigen is unknown.

The study ran its PCR with 60 Vbeta and 13 Jbeta primers. Produced via immunoSEQ multiplex PCR; TCRdb's table is partial and in-frame only. The sample records some 130,000 clones, about four fifths being singletons. Regarding the study as a whole: The study reported that TCR beta sequences accurately predicted HLA-A and HLA-B alleles in most subjects.

The TCR originated in a woman aged 40 to 50 in good health and CMV-seronegative. The chain couples TRBV9 to TRBJ1-5; 10 bases map to TRBD1. What was sequenced was PBMCs. CDR3 nucleotides: TGTGCCAGCAGCGCCGCCGGGACAGGGGATCAGCCCCAGCATTTT. Translated: CASSAAGTGDQPQHF.